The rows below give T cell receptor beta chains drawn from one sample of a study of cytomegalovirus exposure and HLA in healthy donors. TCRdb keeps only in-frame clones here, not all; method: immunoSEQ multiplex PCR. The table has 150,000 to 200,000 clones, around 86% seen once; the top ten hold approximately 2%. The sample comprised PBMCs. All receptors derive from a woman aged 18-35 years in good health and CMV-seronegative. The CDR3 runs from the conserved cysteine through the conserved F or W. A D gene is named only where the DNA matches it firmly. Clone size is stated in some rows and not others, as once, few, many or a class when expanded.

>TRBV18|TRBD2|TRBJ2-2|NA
TGTGCCAGCTCACCGGGACTAGCGGGGACCGGGGAGCTGTTTTTT
CASSPGLAGTGELFF
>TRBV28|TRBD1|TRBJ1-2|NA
TGTGCCAGCAGTGTTCCGGGACAGCCAAGTTCTAACTATGGCTACACCTTC
CASSVPGQPSSNYGYTF
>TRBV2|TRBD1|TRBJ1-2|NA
TGTGCCAGCAGTGAACTGCGACAGGGTATAGCAGGCTACACCTTC
CASSELRQGIAGYTF
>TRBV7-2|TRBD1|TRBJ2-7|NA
TGTGCCAGCAGCTCCCGGACAGGCCACGAGCAGTACTTC
CASSSRTGHEQYF
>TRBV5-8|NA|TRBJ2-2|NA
TGTGCCAGCAGCTTGGCGTCGGGGGGCAACACCGGGGAGCTGTTTTTT
CASSLASGGNTGELFF
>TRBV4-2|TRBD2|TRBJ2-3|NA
TGTGCCAGCAGCCAAGAAGTTCCTAGCGGACTTAGCACAGATACGCAGTATTTT
CASSQEVPSGLSTDTQYF
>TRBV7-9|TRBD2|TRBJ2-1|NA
TGTGCCAGCAGCCCAACTAGCGGTTACAATGAGCAGTTCTTC
CASSPTSGYNEQFF
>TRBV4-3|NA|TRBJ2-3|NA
TGCGCCAGCAGCCCAGGGATAGGAGCAGATACGCAGTATTTT
CASSPGIGADTQYF
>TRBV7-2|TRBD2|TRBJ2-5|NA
TGTGCCAGCAGCTTACGGGTAGCGGGAGTGGGTGAGCAGTACTTC
CASSLRVAGVGEQYF
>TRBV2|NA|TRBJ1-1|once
TGTGCCAGCAGTGCTAGAGGCTCGGTGGAGGTTGAAGCTTTCTTT
CASSARGSVEVEAFF
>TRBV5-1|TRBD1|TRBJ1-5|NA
TGCGCCAGCAGCCCAGAGACAGGGCACAATCAGCCCCAGCATTTT
CASSPETGHNQPQHF
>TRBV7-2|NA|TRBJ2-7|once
TGTGCCAGCAGCCCGACAGGTCCGCCGACCCACGAGCAGTACTTC
CASSPTGPPTHEQYF
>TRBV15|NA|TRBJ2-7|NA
TGTGCCACCAGCAGGGTAGATACCGGCGAGCAGTACTTC
CATSRVDTGEQYF
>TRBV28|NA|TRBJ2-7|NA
TGTGCCAGCAGTCTCCTCTACGAGGAGTACTTC
CASSLLYEEYF
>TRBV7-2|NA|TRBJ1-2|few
TGTGCCAGCTCATACAGGGACTATGGCTACACCTTC
CASSYRDYGYTF
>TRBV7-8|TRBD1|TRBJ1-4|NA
TGTGCCAGCAGCTTGGGACAGGACCACCGAGGTGAAAAACTGTTTTTT
CASSLGQDHRGEKLFF
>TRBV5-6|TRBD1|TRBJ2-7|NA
TGTGCCAGCAGCCTCCGGACAGGGGGGTCGTGGGAGCAGTACTTC
CASSLRTGGSWEQYF
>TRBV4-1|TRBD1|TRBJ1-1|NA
TGCGCCAGCAGTCTACAGGGGAGAACTGAAGCTTTCTTT
CASSLQGRTEAFF
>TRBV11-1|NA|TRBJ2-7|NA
TGTGCCAGCAGCCCCAGGGCCTTATACGAGCAGTACTTC
CASSPRALYEQYF
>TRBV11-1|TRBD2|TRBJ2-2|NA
TGTGCCAGCAGCGGGACTAGCGGAAACACCGGGGAGCTGTTTTTT
CASSGTSGNTGELFF
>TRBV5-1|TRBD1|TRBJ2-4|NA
TGCGCCAGCAGCTTAGGGACAGGGGGCGGATCGGCCAAAAACATTCAGTACTTC
CASSLGTGGGSAKNIQYF
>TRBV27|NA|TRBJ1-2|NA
TGTGCCAGCGGGGACTCGGGACTCCGGGGGTACTATGGCTACACCTTC
CASGDSGLRGYYGYTF
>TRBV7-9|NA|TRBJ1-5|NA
TGTGCCAGCAGCTTAGGGGGGGGCAGTCAGCCCCAGCATTTT
CASSLGGGSQPQHF
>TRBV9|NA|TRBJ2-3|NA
TGTGCCAGCAGCGTAGGTGTTAACACAGATACGCAGTATTTT
CASSVGVNTDTQYF
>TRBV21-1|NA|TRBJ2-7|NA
TGTGCCAGCAGCAAAGATGAGTCCGGGACAGCCTCCTACGAGCAGTACTTC
CASSKDESGTASYEQYF
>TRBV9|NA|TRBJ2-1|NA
TGTGCCAGCAGCGTAGCCACCCGGGACACCCAGTTCTTC
CASSVATRDTQFF
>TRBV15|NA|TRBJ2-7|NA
TGTGCCACCAGCAGAGATGTAGTTTACGAGCAGTACTTC
CATSRDVVYEQYF
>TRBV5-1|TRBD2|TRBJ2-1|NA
TGCGCCAGCAGCTTGGCCGGGGGGGGGAGCTCCTACAATGAGCAGTTCTTC
CASSLAGGGSSYNEQFF
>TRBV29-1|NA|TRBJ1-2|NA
TGCAGCGCCTTGGACAGTGCTAACTATGGCTACACCTTC
CSALDSANYGYTF
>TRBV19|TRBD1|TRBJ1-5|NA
TGTGCCAGCACCGGGACAGGGCAGGGTCAGCCCCAGCATTTT
CASTGTGQGQPQHF
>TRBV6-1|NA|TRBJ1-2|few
TGTGCCAGCAGTGACAGCTATGGCTACACCTTC
CASSDSYGYTF
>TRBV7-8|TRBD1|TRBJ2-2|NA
TGTGCCAGCAGCTTTCGGGACAGGGTAACCGGGGAGCTGTTTTTT
CASSFRDRVTGELFF
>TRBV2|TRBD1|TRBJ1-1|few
TGTGCCAGCAGTGAGGACAGGGATCACACTGAAGCTTTCTTT
CASSEDRDHTEAFF
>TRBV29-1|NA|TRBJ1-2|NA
TGCAGCGTTGAAGGAGGGTTGGACTATGGCTACACCTTC
CSVEGGLDYGYTF
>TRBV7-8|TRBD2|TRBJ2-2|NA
TGTGCCAGCAGCTCCCTAGCGGGAGGGGGGAACACCGGGGAGCTGTTTTTT
CASSSLAGGGNTGELFF
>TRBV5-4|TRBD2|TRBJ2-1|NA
TGTGCCAGCAGCAGAGCCAGCGGGAGCTCCTACAATGAGCAGTTCTTC
CASSRASGSSYNEQFF